The rows below give T cell receptor beta chains drawn from one sample of a study of graft-versus-host responses after intestinal transplantation. This table comes from immunoSEQ multiplex PCR, and its TCRdb copy is limited to in-frame clones, with some not included. Of 11,000 to 15,000 clones detected, over 75% appear once; the ten largest clones hold 3% to 4.5%. The material was ileum tissue, obtained roughly 27 days after intestinal transplant. The origin of the receptors is a human patient who received an intestinal transplant, so some T cells may come from the graft donor. CDR3s include the opening cysteine and the closing phenylalanine or tryptophan. The order of the fields is CDR3 protein, CDR3 DNA, clone size, D gene, V gene, J gene. D genes are given only for firm matches. Size is stated for part of the rows, as once, few or many counts, or as a class when the clone is expanded.

CDR3 protein: CASSSQTGQEGYTF
CDR3 DNA: TGTGCCAGTAGTAGCCAGACAGGTCAGGAGGGCTACACCTTC
clone size: .
D gene: .
V gene: TRBV19
J gene: TRBJ1-2

CDR3 protein: CASSLVPGGYNSPLHF
CDR3 DNA: TGTGCCAGCAGCTTAGTCCCAGGGGGCTATAATTCACCCCTCCACTTT
clone size: .
D gene: TRBD1
V gene: TRBV11-2
J gene: TRBJ1-6

CDR3 protein: CASSPTREQFF
CDR3 DNA: TGTGCCAGCAGCCCAACACGTGAGCAGTTCTTC
clone size: .
D gene: .
V gene: TRBV7-2
J gene: TRBJ2-1

CDR3 protein: CAISPPGQGPKNEQFF
CDR3 DNA: TGTGCCATCAGCCCCCCGGGCCAGGGTCCGAAAAATGAGCAGTTCTTC
clone size: .
D gene: .
V gene: TRBV10-3
J gene: TRBJ2-1

CDR3 protein: CASSSTKGEQFF
CDR3 DNA: TGTGCCAGCAGCTCCACCAAGGGGGAGCAGTTCTTC
clone size: .
D gene: .
V gene: TRBV7-9
J gene: TRBJ2-1

CDR3 protein: CASSLGTSGDTQYF
CDR3 DNA: TGTGCCAGCAGCCTAGGGACTAGCGGTGATACGCAGTATTTT
clone size: .
D gene: TRBD2
V gene: TRBV7-2
J gene: TRBJ2-3

CDR3 protein: CASRQLRTGAGYGYTF
CDR3 DNA: TGTGCCAGCAGACAATTGAGGACAGGGGCCGGCTATGGCTACACCTTC
clone size: .
D gene: TRBD1
V gene: TRBV28
J gene: TRBJ1-2

CDR3 protein: CASRTGGEAFF
CDR3 DNA: TGTGCCAGCAGGACAGGGGGTGAAGCTTTCTTT
clone size: .
D gene: TRBD1
V gene: TRBV6-6
J gene: TRBJ1-1

CDR3 protein: CAWSRRGGRETQYF
CDR3 DNA: TGTGCCTGGAGCAGGAGGGGGGGCAGGGAGACCCAGTACTTC
clone size: .
D gene: .
V gene: TRBV30
J gene: TRBJ2-5

CDR3 protein: CASRRGVGIYGYTF
CDR3 DNA: TGTGCCAGCAGACGTGGGGTCGGGATCTATGGCTACACCTTC
clone size: medium-sized
D gene: .
V gene: TRBV6-5
J gene: TRBJ1-2

CDR3 protein: CAWSVRTGSGNTIYF
CDR3 DNA: TGTGCCTGGAGTGTACGTACTGGGAGCGGAAACACCATATATTTT
clone size: .
D gene: .
V gene: TRBV30
J gene: TRBJ1-3

CDR3 protein: CASRPRLAGGQETQYF
CDR3 DNA: TGTGCCAGCAGACCCCGACTAGCGGGGGGACAAGAGACCCAGTACTTC
clone size: .
D gene: TRBD2
V gene: TRBV6-6
J gene: TRBJ2-5

CDR3 protein: CASSEVGRGSTEAFF
CDR3 DNA: TGTGCCAGCAGTGAGGTCGGCAGGGGAAGCACTGAAGCTTTCTTT
clone size: .
D gene: .
V gene: TRBV6-1
J gene: TRBJ1-1

CDR3 protein: CASSSGGELFF
CDR3 DNA: TGTGCTAGCAGCTCGGGCGGGGAGCTGTTTTTT
clone size: .
D gene: .
V gene: TRBV7-7
J gene: TRBJ2-2

CDR3 protein: CASSLDEQYF
CDR3 DNA: TGTGCCAGCAGTCTCGACGAGCAGTACTTC
clone size: few
D gene: .
V gene: TRBV28
J gene: TRBJ2-7

CDR3 protein: CASSESWDSTYNEQFF
CDR3 DNA: TGTGCCAGCAGTGAATCCTGGGACAGTACCTACAATGAGCAGTTCTTC
clone size: few
D gene: TRBD1
V gene: TRBV25-1
J gene: TRBJ2-1

CDR3 protein: CATTQGATDTQYF
CDR3 DNA: TGTGCCACCACACAGGGGGCTACAGATACGCAGTATTTT
clone size: .
D gene: TRBD1
V gene: TRBV10-3
J gene: TRBJ2-3